Shown below are 27 T cell receptor beta chains from a single sample sequenced in a study of cytomegalovirus exposure and HLA in healthy donors. 60 Vbeta and 13 Jbeta primers were used in PCR. Measured with immunoSEQ multiplex PCR; TCRdb has only the in-frame clones, and not every one. Of some 130,000 clones listed, about 78% are singletons. Specimen: PBMCs. Receptor source: a human donor in good health.

The rearrangement joins TRBV19 to TRBJ2-7, with 10 bases that match TRBD2. There are 15 residues in the CDR3. V was clipped by 3 bases and J by 2 bases; unmatched bases: 4. In germline, CDR1 is LNHDA, CDR2 SQIVND (reference sequence). The chain's CDR3 is CASSIVSGGTYEQYF. In DNA form, the CDR3 reads TGTGCCAGTAGTATTGTTAGCGGGGGGACCTACGAGCAGTACTTC.

The CDR3 DNA sequence: TGTGCCAGCAGTGTAGACAGGGTTTCAGATACGCAGTATTTT. This encodes CASSVDRVSDTQYF. This chain uses TRBV6-1 with TRBJ2-3; the match to TRBD1 covers 7 bases. Germline CDR1 MNHNS, CDR2 SASEGT. This CDR3 region has 14 residues. V shed 4 bases and J 4 bases; nucleotides not matched to a gene: 5.

The rearrangement links TRBV2 to TRBJ2-1; 10 bases fit TRBD1. The length of the CDR3 is 14 residues. Germline CDR1 SNHLY, CDR2 FYNNEI. After removal of 4 bases from V and 8 bases from J, the junction contained 5 bases not matched to a gene. Here the CDR3 reads CASSVGTGDDEQFF. The DNA for the CDR3 is TGTGCCAGCAGTGTTGGGACAGGGGACGATGAGCAGTTCTTC.

This clone was seen more than once but under ten times. The gene calls are TRBV19 and TRBJ2-2; D not resolved. Between the trimmed V and J ends, which lost 3 bases and 1 base, there was a span of 6 bases. Germline CDR1 is LNHDA and CDR2 is SQIVND (reference sequence). This CDR3 is built from 14 residues. CDR3 protein: CASSMGRNTGELFF. CDR3 bases: TGTGCCAGTAGTATGGGCAGGAACACCGGGGAGCTGTTTTTT.

This chain links TRBV5-1 with TRBJ2-7, with 12 bases identical to TRBD2. Germline lookup yields CDR1 SGHRS and CDR2 YFSETQ. The V and J ends lost 0 bases and 0 bases, in that order; junction bases with no gene match: 4. This CDR3 is built from 17 residues. The CDR3 DNA reads TGCGCCAGCAGCTTGGGACTAGCGGGAGCGCGCTCCTACGAGCAGTACTTC. It translates to CASSLGLAGARSYEQYF.

The chain uses TRBV4-3 and TRBJ2-7; TRBD2 matches 12 bases. After removal of 0 bases from V and 4 bases from J, the junction contained 7 bases not matched to a gene. The CDR3 covers 17 residues. Germline CDR1 is LGHNA and CDR2 is YSLEER. The CDR3 DNA reads as TGCGCCAGCAGCCAAGATCCTAGCGGGAGGGCCGCTTACGAGCAGTACTTC. Its translation is CASSQDPSGRAAYEQYF.

The chain links TRBV5-1 to TRBJ2-5; possibly TRBD2 for D (6 bases). The assigned J gene may be wrong: the sequence end matches TRBJ2-7 better. Germline values: CDR1 SGHRS, CDR2 YFSETQ. The CDR3 contains 15 residues. The CDR3 reads CASSFGWDSTYEQYF. The CDR3 nucleotides read TGCGCCAGCAGCTTCGGTTGGGACTCTACCTACGAGCAGTACTTC.

The chain couples TRBV9 to TRBJ2-1; 9 bases align to TRBD1. With V trimmed by 0 bases and J by 5 bases, 3 bases remained unmatched. This CDR3 region has 15 residues. The V gene's germline CDR1 is SGDLS and CDR2 YYNGEE. The CDR3 DNA sequence: TGTGCCAGCAGCGTAGGGGGGACAGGGAACAATGAGCAGTTCTTC. Translated: CASSVGGTGNNEQFF.

The sample holds one count of this clone. The V and J genes are TRBV4-1 and TRBJ1-3; weak D call: TRBD1 (6 bases). The CDR3 is 15 residues long. The V gene lost 1 base and the J gene lost 3 bases, with 10 bases spanning the gap. Per the germline V gene, CDR1 is MGHRA and CDR2 is YSYEKL. The DNA of the CDR3 is TGCGCCAGCAGCCAAGTTTGGGGGCTTGGAAACACCATATATTTT. This gives the protein CASSQVWGLGNTIYF.

J is TRBJ2-3 and V is TRBV11-2; 14 nucleotides line up with TRBD2. J lost 3 bases, V lost 6 bases, and 5 bases had no gene match. The CDR3 length is 16 residues. CDR1 is SGHAT and CDR2 is FQNNGV in the germline V gene. The CDR3 loop reads CASRRTSGRSTDTQYF. DNA of the CDR3: TGTGCCAGCAGACGGACTAGCGGGAGGTCGACAGATACGCAGTATTTT.

This chain joins TRBV2 and TRBJ1-2; D may be TRBD1 (5 bases). The ends were cut back, 3 bases at V and 4 bases at J, with 12 bases in the middle. The CDR3 runs to 14 residues. Germline CDR1 reads SNHLY; CDR2 reads FYNNEI. The CDR3 DNA reads as TGTGCCAGCAGTGAGGGGCCCCTGGGCTATGGCTACACCTTC. This translates into CASSEGPLGYGYTF.

J is TRBJ1-2 and V is TRBV10-3; D is perhaps TRBD1 (5 bases). CDR1 is ENHRY and CDR2 is SYGVKD in the germline V gene. Between the trimmed V and J ends, which lost 10 bases and 7 bases, there was a span of 10 bases. CDR3 length equals 10 residues. The CDR3 loop reads CASGGSGYTF. In nucleotides, the CDR3 is TGTGCCAGCGGGGGGTCTGGCTACACCTTC.

The gene calls are TRBV27 and TRBJ2-2; D may be TRBD2 (6 bases). Germline V gene lookup returns CDR1 MNHEY and CDR2 SMNVEV (reference sequence). Trimming left V 2 bases short and J 7 bases short, with 11 bases between. This CDR3 contains 14 residues. The CDR3 is CASSLGGMFGELFF. The CDR3 coding sequence is TGTGCCAGCAGTTTAGGGGGGATGTTCGGGGAGCTGTTTTTT.

The chain has TRBV4-3 and TRBJ2-1; D is possibly TRBD2 (6 bases). From germline, CDR1 is LGHNA and CDR2 YSLEER. Trimming pared 0 bases from V and 3 bases from J, leaving 18 bases between. This CDR3 is 18 amino acids long. The CDR3 coding sequence is TGCGCCAGCAGCCAAGACTGGGGAGGAGCTGATTACTACAATGAGCAGTTCTTC. The encoded protein is CASSQDWGGADYYNEQFF.

The V and J genes are TRBV6-5 and TRBJ2-1; TRBD2 is a possible D gene (5 bases). The germline V gene has CDR1 MNHEY and CDR2 SVGAGI. The CDR3 runs 15 residues. With 5 bases removed from V and 5 bases from J, the gap between germline ends came to 16 bases. The CDR3 nucleotides are TGTGCCAGCAGTCCACCAGGTAGCGCCCACAATGAGCAGTTCTTC. This encodes CASSPPGSAHNEQFF.

The rearrangement joins TRBV15 to TRBJ2-5; D might be TRBD2 (5 bases). V lost 0 bases to trimming and J lost 11 bases, with 13 bases between them. Germline V gives CDR1 LNHNV, CDR2 YYDKDF (reference sequence). The CDR3 has 13 amino acids. The CDR3 spells CATSREIGSWQYF. In DNA form, the CDR3 reads TGTGCCACCAGCAGAGAAATAGGGAGTTGGCAGTACTTC.

This clone was seen once. The chain has TRBV27 and TRBJ1-4, with TRBD1 as a possible D gene (5 bases). The V and J ends lost 0 bases and 2 bases respectively, with 16 bases between them. Germline values: CDR1 MNHEY, CDR2 SMNVEV (reference sequence). The CDR3 loop spans 18 amino acids. As DNA, the CDR3 is TGTGCCAGCAGTTTATCTACCAGGGTGGGAACGACTAATGAAAAACTGTTTTTT. Encoded protein: CASSLSTRVGTTNEKLFF.

The chain recombines TRBV10-2 with TRBJ1-2, with unresolved D. The CDR3 is made up of 13 amino acids. V lost 2 bases and J 3 bases, leaving 7 bases between the germline ends. CDR1 WSHSY and CDR2 SAAADI come from the germline V gene. CDR3 DNA sequence: TGCGCCAGCAGTGAGAACCGAGACTATGGCTACACCTTC. As protein: CASSENRDYGYTF.

The V gene is TRBV4-2, the J gene TRBJ1-3, with D possibly matching TRBD1 (6 bases). V was cut by 4 bases and J by 4 bases, with 11 bases left in between. This CDR3 is 14 amino acids long. CDR1 is LGHNA, CDR2 YNFKEQ, per germline. The CDR3 DNA sequence: TGTGCCAGCAGCCCTCAGGGGCCGGGAAACACCATATATTTT. It specifies CASSPQGPGNTIYF.

The CDR3: CASSIRNRPYEQYF. The CDR3 DNA reads as TGTGCCAGTAGTATTCGCAACAGACCCTACGAGCAGTACTTC. This sequence joins TRBV19 and TRBJ2-7; D remains unclear. Trimming left V 3 bases short and J 2 bases short, with 11 bases between. The CDR3 has 14 amino acids. From germline, CDR1 is LNHDA and CDR2 SQIVND (reference sequence).

V and J are TRBV6-5 and TRBJ2-1, with 7 bases that match TRBD2. V gave up 1 base and J gave up 6 bases; unmatched junction bases: 9. CDR3 length: 16 residues. Per germline, CDR1 MNHEY and CDR2 SVGAGI. CDR3 bases: TGTGCCAGCAGTTACTATGGCGGCGGGGGTACCAATGAGCAGTTCTTC. This gives the protein CASSYYGGGGTNEQFF.

The chain links TRBV6-6 to TRBJ1-1, with D maybe TRBD1 (5 bases). This CDR3 has 11 amino acids. Germline V lookup: CDR1 MNHNY, CDR2 SVGAGI (reference sequence). CDR3 in amino acids: CRTGTWTEAFF. CDR3 coding DNA: TGTAGGACCGGGACTTGGACTGAAGCTTTCTTT.

The chain employs TRBV7-5 and TRBJ2-2; no DNA check was done on the table's D call, TRBD2. TRBV7-5 represents a pseudogene. CDR3 size: 17 residues. The CDR3 reads CVRSLMGLARNTGELFF. The CDR3 nucleotides read TGTGTCAGAAGCTTGATGGGACTAGCGAGGAACACCGGGGAGCTGTTTTTT.

J is TRBJ1-4 and V is TRBV18; D call uncertain. In germline, CDR1 is KGHSH, CDR2 LQKENI. The CDR3 has 18 amino acids. V dropped 2 bases and J dropped 3 bases, with 19 bases sitting between them. Here the CDR3 reads CASSPGYVTEGSNEKLFF. The CDR3 nucleotides read TGTGCCAGCTCACCAGGATATGTAACAGAGGGATCTAATGAAAAACTGTTTTTT.

V and J are TRBV9 and TRBJ2-3; the match to TRBD2 covers 8 bases. Per the germline V gene, CDR1 is SGDLS and CDR2 is YYNGEE. V was pared by 3 bases and J by 1 base, with 4 bases of the junction left unmatched. This CDR3 is built from 15 residues. The CDR3 here is CASSGSGRGTDTQYF. DNA for the CDR3: TGTGCCAGCAGCGGAAGCGGGAGAGGCACAGATACGCAGTATTTT.

The chain uses TRBV19 and TRBJ2-7; D perhaps matches TRBD2 (5 bases). Germline CDR1 and CDR2: LNHDA and SQIVND (reference sequence). The CDR3 runs 12 residues. Trimming took off 4 bases at V and 4 bases at J, with 8 bases between the two ends. The CDR3 DNA follows: TGTGCCAGTAGTAGGAGCGGTTACGAGCAGTACTTC. Translation: CASSRSGYEQYF.

This clone came up a few times. V gene TRBV7-2 combines with J gene TRBJ1-1; possibly TRBD1 for D (5 bases). Per the germline V gene, CDR1 is SGHTA and CDR2 is FQGNSA. Trimming stripped 3 bases from V and 1 base from J, with 6 bases between. The CDR3 has 13 amino acids. The CDR3 DNA follows: TGTGCCAGCAGCTTCGGGGGGAACACTGAAGCTTTCTTT. Protein product: CASSFGGNTEAFF.